This TCR beta chain was identified in a study of OX40 agonist ivuxolimab in advanced cancers. Study as a whole: Patients received ivuxolimab, an agonistic anti-OX40 (CD134) antibody. Mean age 60 years, range about 23 to 80; 82.7% male. Broader study findings: Clonal expansion among partial responders at 0.1-3.0 mg/kg ranked near the lowest. Antigen specificity was not determined for the expanded peripheral T cells.

Sequenced by immunoSEQ multiplex PCR; TCRdb stores in-frame clones only, minus some. This table holds some 25,000 clones, 85% found once. A remark on this clone: No antigen is known for it.

V was trimmed by 1 base and J by 3 bases, leaving 10 bases between them. The CDR3 has 14 amino acids. From germline, CDR1 is MGHRA and CDR2 YSYEKL. This TCR came from an adult with an advanced solid tumor such as melanoma, head and neck, liver or kidney cancer. This chain joins TRBV4-1 and TRBJ2-7, with a possible D match to TRBD1 (5 bases). Sequencing used CD4+ or CD8+ T cells sorted from blood, obtained in a trial of the OX40 agonist ivuxolimab. CDR3 nucleotide sequence: TGCGCCAGCAGCCAAGGCTTACAGGACTACGAGCAGTACTTC. Translating it yields CASSQGLQDYEQYF.